These T cell receptor beta chains were read from a single sample in a study of CD8 T cells in Susac syndrome. MiXCR, applied by TCRdb to the immunoSEQ multiplex PCR reads, yields one record per CDR3 protein. The profile shows more than 100,000 distinct CDR3 sequences, about 96% of them singletons. The source material was CD4+ T cells from PBMCs. These receptor sequences come from a human donor in good health. Both conserved end residues are part of each CDR3. A D gene is named only where the DNA matches it firmly. Not all rows give a size; the values are once, few, many and, for expanded clones, a class.

.	.	TRBJ1-1	TRBV29-1	CTVTGNTEAFF	TGCACCGTGACAGGGAACACTGAAGCTTTCTTT
.	once	TRBJ2-7	TRBV5-1	CASSLAPGSDEQYF	TGCGCCAGCAGCTTGGCCCCAGGTTCAGACGAGCAGTACTTC
.	.	TRBJ2-2	TRBV6-6	CASKDPNTGELFF	TGTGCCAGCAAGGACCCGAACACCGGGGAGCTGTTTTTT
TRBD1	.	TRBJ1-5	TRBV12-3/TRBV12-4	CASQGQGDQPQHF	TGTGCCAGCCAGGGACAGGGTGACCAGCCCCAGCATTTT
TRBD1	.	TRBJ1-3	TRBV10-3	CAIRQGEGNTIYF	TGTGCCATCAGACAGGGGGAAGGAAACACCATATATTTT
TRBD2	.	TRBJ2-3	TRBV18	CASGLAGGTDTQYF	TGTGCCAGCGGACTAGCGGGAGGAACAGATACGCAGTATTTT
.	.	TRBJ2-7	TRBV27	CASSLSSAYEQYF	TGTGCCAGCAGTTTATCTAGCGCGTACGAGCAGTACTTC
.	.	TRBJ1-5	TRBV29-1	CSVVDSEYQPQHF	TGCAGCGTTGTCGACAGCGAATATCAGCCCCAGCATTTT
TRBD1	.	TRBJ2-7	TRBV30	CACPGQGTYEQYF	TGTGCCTGTCCGGGACAGGGGACCTACGAGCAGTACTTC
.	.	TRBJ2-7	TRBV2	CASSFLGASEQYF	TGTGCCAGCAGTTTCCTGGGGGCGAGTGAGCAGTACTTC
.	few	TRBJ1-1	TRBV3-1	CASSQVAGNTEAFF	TGTGCCAGCAGCCAAGTCGCGGGGAACACTGAAGCTTTCTTT
.	.	TRBJ1-5	TRBV18	CASSPDSRNQPQHF	TGTGCCAGCTCACCTGACAGCCGAAATCAGCCCCAGCATTTT
.	once	TRBJ2-7	TRBV13	CASTLSWGGYEQYF	TGTGCCAGCACCTTATCTTGGGGCGGCTACGAGCAGTACTTC
.	few	TRBJ1-4	TRBV6-1	CASRQQGREKLFF	TGTGCCAGCAGACAACAGGGACGGGAAAAACTGTTTTTT
.	.	TRBJ2-7	TRBV3-1	CASSQVGPYEQYF	TGTGCCAGCAGCCAAGTGGGCCCCTACGAGCAGTACTTC
TRBD1	.	TRBJ2-1	TRBV24-1	CATSGGTGGSYNEQFF	TGTGCCACCAGTGGGGGGACAGGGGGGTCCTACAATGAGCAGTTCTTC
.	.	TRBJ2-1	TRBV2	CASSEALVLVDGQFF	TGTGCCAGCAGTGAAGCGCTCGTCTTGGTTGATGGGCAGTTCTTC
.	.	TRBJ1-5	TRBV18	CASSSAGRVSTGNQPQHF	TGTGCCAGCTCATCCGCCGGCAGGGTCAGTACGGGCAATCAGCCCCAGCATTTT
TRBD2	.	TRBJ2-1	TRBV6-4	CASRSSGRNEQFF	TGTGCCAGCAGGAGTAGCGGGAGGAATGAGCAGTTCTTC
.	.	TRBJ1-2	TRBV29-1	CSVEVRGSPNYGYTF	TGCAGCGTTGAAGTCCGGGGCAGCCCTAACTATGGCTACACCTTC
TRBD1	few	TRBJ1-1	TRBV29-1	CSVRDRQAFF	TGCAGCGTTAGGGACAGACAAGCTTTCTTT
TRBD1	.	TRBJ1-5	TRBV29-1	CSVKDRGGQPQHF	TGCAGCGTTAAAGACAGGGGAGGTCAGCCCCAGCATTTT
TRBD1	.	TRBJ2-3	TRBV24-1	CATSDFAGGAYTQYF	TGTGCCACCAGTGATTTCGCAGGGGGCGCATATACGCAGTATTTT
.	.	TRBJ1-4	TRBV18	CASSLDRMAEEKLFF	TGTGCCAGCTCACTTGACCGGATGGCGGAGGAAAAACTGTTTTTT
.	.	TRBJ2-4	TRBV19	CASNPSYRSLGNIQYF	TGTGCCAGTAACCCTAGTTACAGGTCATTGGGTAACATTCAGTACTTC
.	.	TRBJ2-7	TRBV29-1	CSVRTNYEQYF	TGCAGCGTTAGGACAAACTACGAGCAGTACTTC
TRBD1	.	TRBJ2-5	TRBV5-1	CASSSTGEETQYF	TGCGCCAGCAGCTCGACAGGGGAGGAGACCCAGTACTTC
TRBD1	once	TRBJ2-4	TRBV7-2	CASSEQGARSKNIQYF	TGTGCCAGCAGCGAACAGGGGGCCCGGTCAAAAAACATTCAGTACTTC
.	.	TRBJ2-5	TRBV13	CASSRGLGQETQYF	TGTGCCAGCAGCCGGGGGCTGGGGCAAGAGACCCAGTACTTC
TRBD2	.	TRBJ2-7	TRBV6-6	CASSYAGGPGYEQYF	TGTGCCAGCAGTTACGCGGGAGGGCCCGGCTACGAGCAGTACTTC
.	.	TRBJ1-5	TRBV3-1	CASSQDRSQPQHF	TGTGCCAGCAGCCAAGACAGGTCGCAGCCCCAGCATTTT
.	.	TRBJ2-7	TRBV25-1	CASSEDAGHHEQYF	TGTGCCAGCAGTGAAGATGCGGGGCACCACGAGCAGTACTTC
.	.	TRBJ2-4	TRBV3-1	CASSQESRGLGKNIQYF	TGTGCCAGCAGCCAAGAGAGCAGGGGCCTCGGCAAAAACATTCAGTACTTC
.	.	TRBJ1-2	TRBV20-1	CSARRDGLRGYTF	TGCAGTGCTAGGAGGGACGGCTTAAGGGGCTACACCTTC
TRBD1	.	TRBJ2-3	TRBV3-1	CASSFRTGLRDTQYF	TGTGCCAGCAGCTTTAGGACAGGCCTCAGAGATACGCAGTATTTT
TRBD2	.	TRBJ2-1	TRBV19	CASSTSGRSYNEQFF	TGTGCCAGTAGTACAAGCGGGAGGTCCTACAATGAGCAGTTCTTC
.	.	TRBJ2-5	TRBV7-2	CASSLGPLRKETQYF	TGTGCCAGCAGCTTAGGCCCCCTCAGGAAAGAGACCCAGTACTTC
TRBD2	.	TRBJ2-1	TRBV6-5	CASRGSGRDEQFF	TGTGCCAGCAGAGGTAGCGGGAGGGACGAGCAGTTCTTC
TRBD2	.	TRBJ2-1	TRBV5-4	CASSPELAGAYNEQFF	TGTGCCAGCAGCCCGGAACTAGCGGGGGCCTACAATGAGCAGTTCTTC
.	.	TRBJ2-3	TRBV7-2	CASSLATDTQYF	TGTGCCAGCAGCTTGGCCACAGATACGCAGTATTTT
TRBD2	.	TRBJ2-3	TRBV5-1	CASSLTSGSTDTQYF	TGCGCCAGCAGCTTGACTAGCGGGAGCACAGATACGCAGTATTTT
.	once	TRBJ1-1	TRBV29-1	CSVGPGGTEAFF	TGCAGCGTTGGACCGGGCGGTACTGAAGCTTTCTTT
.	.	TRBJ2-2	TRBV11-2	CASSLVRGTGELFF	TGTGCCAGCAGCTTAGTTAGGGGCACCGGGGAGCTGTTTTTT
.	once	TRBJ2-7	TRBV7-2	CASTSGIYEQYF	TGTGCCAGCACCTCAGGTATCTACGAGCAGTACTTC
.	.	TRBJ2-2	TRBV5-1	CASRVTLNTGELFF	TGCGCCAGCAGAGTGACTTTGAACACCGGGGAGCTGTTTTTT
TRBD2	.	TRBJ2-3	TRBV3-1	CASSQLAGGHLYF	TGTGCCAGCAGCCAACTAGCGGGAGGCCACCTATATTTT
TRBD1	once	TRBJ1-1	TRBV5-1	CASSELTGANTEAFF	TGCGCCAGCAGCGAATTGACAGGGGCGAACACTGAAGCTTTCTTT
.	.	TRBJ1-2	TRBV2	CASSRQLNYGYTF	TGTGCCAGCAGTAGACAGTTAAACTATGGCTACACCTTC
TRBD2	.	TRBJ2-7	TRBV7-2	CASSFWGGYEQYF	TGTGCCAGCAGCTTTTGGGGGGGTTACGAGCAGTACTTC
.	.	TRBJ2-3	TRBV29-1	CSVGFTDTQYF	TGCAGCGTAGGGTTCACAGATACGCAGTATTTT
.	.	TRBJ2-3	TRBV29-1	CSVAGGPYTDTQYF	TGCAGCGTTGCTGGTGGCCCGTACACAGATACGCAGTATTTT
.	.	TRBJ2-7	TRBV6-2/TRBV6-3	CASSYRGPYEQYF	TGTGCCAGCAGTTACAGGGGCCCCTACGAGCAGTACTTC
TRBD1	.	TRBJ2-7	TRBV18	CASSPLTGGSYEQYF	TGTGCCAGCTCACCCCTGACAGGGGGCAGCTACGAGCAGTACTTC